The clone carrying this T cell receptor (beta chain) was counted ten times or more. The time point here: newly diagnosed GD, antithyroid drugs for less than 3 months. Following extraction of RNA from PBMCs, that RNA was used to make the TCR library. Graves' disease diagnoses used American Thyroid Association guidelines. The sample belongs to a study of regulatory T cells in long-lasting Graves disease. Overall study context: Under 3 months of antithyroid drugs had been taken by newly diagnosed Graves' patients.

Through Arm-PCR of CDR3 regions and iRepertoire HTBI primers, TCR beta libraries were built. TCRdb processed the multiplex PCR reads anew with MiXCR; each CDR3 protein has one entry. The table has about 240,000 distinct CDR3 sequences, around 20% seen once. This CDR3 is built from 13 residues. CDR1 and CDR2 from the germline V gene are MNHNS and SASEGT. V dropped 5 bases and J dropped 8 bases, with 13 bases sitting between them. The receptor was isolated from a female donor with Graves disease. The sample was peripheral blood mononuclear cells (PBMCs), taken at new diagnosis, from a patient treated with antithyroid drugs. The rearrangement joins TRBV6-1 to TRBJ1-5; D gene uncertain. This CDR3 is CASSRTYGEPQHF. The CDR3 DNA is TGTGCCAGCAGTAGGACTTACGGAGAGCCCCAGCATTTT.